What follows describes a single TCR beta chain. The antigen remains undetermined. Other DNA sequences in this specimen translate into the identical CDR3. Primers for the PCR totalled 60 Vbeta and 13 Jbeta. Generated by immunoSEQ multiplex PCR, the TCRdb table keeps only in-frame clones and is missing some. Here the sample table reports tens of thousands of clones. This specimen comes from a study of cytomegalovirus exposure and HLA in healthy donors. Trimming left V 0 bases short and J 5 bases short, with 17 bases between. Germline-derived CDR1 and CDR2 are SGHDT and YYEEEE. The CDR3 length is 16 residues. Study findings and constraints: Rates of TCR association differed by HLA locus in a later analysis, with DRB1 highest and HLA-C lowest. Later analysis revealed greater clonal expansion in HLA-associated TCR beta chains than in equally common others.

The source material was PBMCs. This receptor was obtained from a woman aged 25 to 39 in good health and CMV-seropositive. The rearrangement joins TRBV5-6 to TRBJ1-2; D gene ambiguous. The DNA for the CDR3 is TGTGCCAGCAGCTTGGGGCCCGCAGGAGGCGAATATGGCTACACCTTC. Amino acid sequence: CASSLGPAGGEYGYTF.